This T cell receptor (beta chain) was sequenced during a study of OX40 agonist ivuxolimab in advanced cancers. Across the whole study: Across the patients, intravenous ivuxolimab was delivered every 2 weeks at 0.01 to 10 mg/kg. Among those enrolled, mean age was around 55 years (range roughly 23 to 79) and 82.7% were male. Partial responses occurred in three patients (one hepatocellular carcinoma, two cutaneous melanoma).

TCRdb's table, derived via immunoSEQ multiplex PCR, lists solely in-frame clones and lacks some. The sample lists about 68,000 clones, 82% occurring once. Study conclusions and caveats: The study did not work out the antigen specificity of the expanded peripheral T cells.

About this clone itself: Its antigen is currently unknown.

This receptor was taken from an adult with an advanced solid tumor such as melanoma, head and neck, liver or kidney cancer. The starting material was CD4+ or CD8+ T cells sorted from blood, obtained in a trial of the OX40 agonist ivuxolimab.

The CDR3 DNA is TGTGCCAGCAGTGACGGGACCGAGGCAGATACGCAGTATTTT. Protein: CASSDGTEADTQYF. This rearrangement joins TRBV2 to TRBJ2-3, with D perhaps matching TRBD1 or TRBD2 (5 bases each). With 3 bases removed from V and 4 bases from J, the gap between germline ends came to 11 bases. This CDR3 has 14 residues. CDR1 and CDR2 (germline): SNHLY, FYNNEI.